Below, 2 T cell receptor beta chains from the same sample are listed, as sequenced in a study of radiation and T cells in renal cell carcinoma. Repertoires were generated with immunoSEQ multiplex PCR, while TCRdb's copy carries only in-frame clones and drops some. The table shows around 160,000 clones, with about nine tenths occurring only once. Specified time point: baseline pretreatment blood. As to treatment: 15 Gy SBRT to primary tumor, nephrectomy 4 weeks later. Source: blood, taken from a patient whose treatment included radiotherapy and nephrectomy. These receptor sequences come from a woman between 70 and 85 years old with renal cell carcinoma.

Comment on this clone: Just one base apart from a much larger clone, this may be a read error. The gene calls are TRBV7-2 and TRBJ1-5; no definite D call. V dropped 1 base and J dropped 2 bases, with 3 bases sitting between them. CDR1 and CDR2 from the germline V gene are SGHTA and FQGNSA. This CDR3 is 13 amino acids long. The CDR3 protein is CASSLVGNQPQHF. As DNA, the CDR3 is TGTGCCAGCAGCTTAGTGGGCAATCAGCCCCAGCATTTT. Full variable domain (rest looked up from reference TRBV7-2 and TRBJ1-5): GAGVSQSPSNKVTEKGKDVELRCDPISGHTALYWYRQSLGQGLEFLIYFQGNSAPDKSGLPSDRFSAERTGGSVSTLTIQRTQQEDSAVYLCASSLVGNQPQHFGDGTRLSIL.

The chain is built from TRBV7-9 and TRBJ1-1; no clear D. V dropped 7 bases and J dropped 4 bases, with 10 bases sitting between them. The V gene's germline CDR1 is SEHNR and CDR2 FQNEAQ (reference sequence). This CDR3 is 12 amino acids long. CDR3 loop: CASTGAGTEAFF. In DNA, the CDR3 is TGTGCCAGCACAGGAGCAGGCACTGAAGCTTTCTTT.